Listed below are T cell receptor beta chains from one sample, sequenced in a study of blood T cell repertoires in COVID-19. TCRdb's table, derived via immunoSEQ multiplex PCR, lists solely in-frame clones and lacks some. The data hold 180,000 or so clones, with around 83% observed a single time. Sequences were obtained from PBMCs or T cells enriched from blood (not recorded which). These receptors were obtained from a man between 35 and 55 years old who had recovered from COVID-19. CDR3s include the opening cysteine and the closing phenylalanine or tryptophan. The order of the fields is clone size, V gene, J gene, D gene, CDR3 DNA, CDR3 protein. The D gene is left open where the match is weak. Clone size, where shown, is once, few, many, or a class for clones that have expanded.

clone size: once
V gene: TRBV14
J gene: TRBJ2-7
D gene: TRBD2
CDR3 DNA: TGTGCCAGCAGCCGGTACGGGGAGGGCGAGCAGTACTTC
CDR3 protein: CASSRYGEGEQYF

clone size: once
V gene: TRBV5-4
J gene: TRBJ1-2
D gene: NA
CDR3 DNA: TGTGCTACCTTAACAGGGAGGGGAGATGGCTACACCTTC
CDR3 protein: CATLTGRGDGYTF

clone size: NA
V gene: TRBV3-1/TRBV3-2
J gene: TRBJ1-2
D gene: TRBD1
CDR3 DNA: TGTGCCAGCAGCCAATGGGGGAGGGGACAGGGTGACTATGGCTACACCTTC
CDR3 protein: CASSQWGRGQGDYGYTF

clone size: few
V gene: TRBV7-3
J gene: TRBJ2-2
D gene: NA
CDR3 DNA: TGTGCCAGCAGCTTAATGAGCGTTCGTAACACCGGGGAGCTGTTTTTT
CDR3 protein: CASSLMSVRNTGELFF

clone size: NA
V gene: TRBV3-1/TRBV3-2
J gene: TRBJ1-3
D gene: NA
CDR3 DNA: TGTGCCAGCAGCCAGGGGCCAGACTCTGGAAACACCATATATTTT
CDR3 protein: CASSQGPDSGNTIYF

clone size: NA
V gene: TRBV19
J gene: TRBJ2-1
D gene: NA
CDR3 DNA: TGTGCCAGTATGGCGATGCGGGGCCCTTACAATGAGCAGTTCTTC
CDR3 protein: CASMAMRGPYNEQFF

clone size: NA
V gene: TRBV9
J gene: TRBJ2-7
D gene: NA
CDR3 DNA: TGTGCCAGCAGCCTCGGGGTTAACGACGAGCAGTACTTC
CDR3 protein: CASSLGVNDEQYF

clone size: NA
V gene: TRBV11-1
J gene: TRBJ2-2
D gene: NA
CDR3 DNA: TGTGCCAGCAGCTTTCAGGGGAACACCGGGGAGCTGTTTTTT
CDR3 protein: CASSFQGNTGELFF

clone size: once
V gene: TRBV11-3
J gene: TRBJ1-5
D gene: NA
CDR3 DNA: TGTGCCAGCAGCCGAGGCGATGGGCAGCCCCAGCATTTT
CDR3 protein: CASSRGDGQPQHF

clone size: NA
V gene: TRBV6-5
J gene: TRBJ1-2
D gene: TRBD1
CDR3 DNA: TGTGCCAGCAATCCTGACAGGGGGATAAGGGGCTACACCTTC
CDR3 protein: CASNPDRGIRGYTF

clone size: once
V gene: TRBV24-1
J gene: TRBJ1-2
D gene: NA
CDR3 DNA: TGTGCCACCAGTGATACAGGGTTCGGCTACACCTTC
CDR3 protein: CATSDTGFGYTF

clone size: NA
V gene: TRBV6-5
J gene: TRBJ2-1
D gene: NA
CDR3 DNA: TGTGCCAGCAGCCTAGTCCAGTACAATGAGCAGTTCTTC
CDR3 protein: CASSLVQYNEQFF

clone size: NA
V gene: TRBV6-5
J gene: TRBJ2-3
D gene: TRBD1
CDR3 DNA: TGTGCCAGCAGTAACCGGGACAGGGGAACAGATACGCAGTATTTT
CDR3 protein: CASSNRDRGTDTQYF

clone size: NA
V gene: TRBV7-9
J gene: TRBJ2-1
D gene: TRBD2
CDR3 DNA: TGTGCCAGCAGCTCCCGTAGCGGGAGGGTCCATGAGCAGTTCTTC
CDR3 protein: CASSSRSGRVHEQFF

clone size: NA
V gene: TRBV5-8
J gene: TRBJ1-5
D gene: NA
CDR3 DNA: TGTGCCAGCAGATCAGGGGATCGGAATCAGCCCCAGCATTTT
CDR3 protein: CASRSGDRNQPQHF

clone size: NA
V gene: TRBV5-1
J gene: TRBJ2-7
D gene: TRBD1
CDR3 DNA: TGCGCCAGCAGCTTGGTAAGGGACAGCTTCTACGAGCAGTACTTC
CDR3 protein: CASSLVRDSFYEQYF

clone size: NA
V gene: TRBV6-5
J gene: TRBJ1-1
D gene: TRBD1
CDR3 DNA: TGTGCCAGCAGTTACTCGAGAGGACAGGGCACTGAAGCTTTCTTT
CDR3 protein: CASSYSRGQGTEAFF

clone size: NA
V gene: TRBV6-1
J gene: TRBJ1-2
D gene: TRBD1
CDR3 DNA: TGTGCCAGCAGTGAAGCCAGCAGGGGGTATGGCTACACCTTC
CDR3 protein: CASSEASRGYGYTF

clone size: NA
V gene: TRBV9
J gene: TRBJ2-7
D gene: TRBD1
CDR3 DNA: TGTGCCAGCAGCGCCGGGACAGGGGATGAGCAGTACTTC
CDR3 protein: CASSAGTGDEQYF

clone size: NA
V gene: TRBV18
J gene: TRBJ1-1
D gene: NA
CDR3 DNA: TGTGCCAGCTCACCACCGAGTGCGGGGGCAGGGAACACTGAAGCTTTCTTT
CDR3 protein: CASSPPSAGAGNTEAFF

clone size: NA
V gene: TRBV5-1
J gene: TRBJ2-6
D gene: NA
CDR3 DNA: TGCGCCAGCAGCCCCGGGACACAAGCGGCCAACGTCCTGACTTTC
CDR3 protein: CASSPGTQAANVLTF

clone size: NA
V gene: TRBV12-3/TRBV12-4
J gene: TRBJ1-1
D gene: NA
CDR3 DNA: TGTGCCAGCAGAGGACAGTTGAACACTGAAGCTTTCTTT
CDR3 protein: CASRGQLNTEAFF

clone size: NA
V gene: TRBV2
J gene: TRBJ2-6
D gene: TRBD1
CDR3 DNA: TGTGCCAGCAGCAGGGGGCACGGGGCCAACGTCCTGACTTTC
CDR3 protein: CASSRGHGANVLTF